This T cell receptor (beta chain) was identified in a study of control samples from healthy donors and cancer patients. The protocol was immunoSEQ multiplex PCR, while the TCRdb copy is restricted to in-frame clones and leaves out a portion. The sample has about 170,000 clones; 88% are singletons. The receptor was derived from a woman in her thirties in good health. Sequenced sample: blood.

The CDR3 region has the DNA TGTGCCAGCAGCTTATCCGCGCCGCCGGGGAATTCACCCCTCCACTTT. This gives the protein CASSLSAPPGNSPLHF. The rearrangement uses TRBV13 and TRBJ1-6; D gene unclear. Germline lookup yields CDR1 PRHDT and CDR2 FYEKMQ (reference sequence). The V and J ends lost 2 bases and 7 bases respectively, with 15 bases between them. This CDR3 has 16 residues.